The clone carrying this T cell receptor (beta chain) has a handful of counts. This CDR3 is built from 13 residues. Trimming removed 5 bases from V and 6 bases from J; junction bases left unmatched: 6. The germline CDR1 and CDR2 sequences are SGHNT and YENEEA. These data belong to a study of response to subunit inactivated influenza vaccine. TCRdb reprocessed the RT-PCR reads via MiXCR and lists one record per CDR3 protein. The sample lists about 650,000 distinct CDR3 sequences; 11% to 15% were seen once. The gene calls are TRBV11-3 and TRBJ2-7; 8 positions match TRBD1. This receptor was obtained from a man between 45 and 60 years old who received an inactivated influenza vaccine. The sample in question was PBMCs from blood, obtained around 15 days before vaccination. CDR3 nucleotide sequence: TGTGCCAGCAGCCGACAACAGGGGGGCGAGCAGTACTTC. Translated, it gives CASSRQQGGEQYF.